Following are 14 T cell receptor beta chains from one sample sequenced in a study of blood T cells in healthy people across ages. The use of a sample-barcoded 5' primer and a J-beta primer mix characterized a second PCR of about 6 to 12 cycles. TCRdb analysed the 5' RACE reads with MiXCR anew, one entry per CDR3 protein. The sample holds roughly 1.9 million distinct CDR3 sequences, roughly two fifths seen once. The specimen sequenced was blood. These receptors all come from a human donor in good health.

In regard to this clonotype: The junction shows a germline mismatch at one end, possibly a read error. The chain joins TRBV20-1 to TRBJ2-5, with TRBD1 identical over 7 bases. The J call may not be correct, given that the DNA end is closer to TRBJ2-7. Germline V gene data show CDR1 as DFQATT and CDR2 as SNEGSKA (reference sequence). This CDR3 is built from 12 residues. CDR3 coding DNA: TGCGGTGCTAGTGACAGGGCCTACGAGCAGTACTTC. Protein: CGASDRAYEQYF.

In its sample, this clonotype was seen a few times. The chain employs TRBV20-1 and TRBJ2-2, with 8 nucleotides matching TRBD2. This CDR3 has 15 residues. J was trimmed by 8 bases and V by 3 bases; bases with no gene match: 11. CDR1 is DFQATT and CDR2 is SNEGSKA in the germline V gene (reference sequence). As DNA, the CDR3 is TGCAGTGCTAGGGGCCCGGGACTAGTAAGAGGGGAGCTGTTTTTT. Translating it yields CSARGPGLVRGELFF.

This chain links TRBV7-6 with TRBJ2-5; the match to TRBD1 covers 9 bases. The end of the DNA fits TRBJ2-7 better, so the J call may be wrong. This CDR3 has 16 amino acids. Germline values: CDR1 SGHVS, CDR2 FNYEAQ. The DNA for the CDR3 is TGTGCCAGCAGCTTAGGCCAAGGGACAGGGATATACGAGCAGTACTTC. As protein: CASSLGQGTGIYEQYF.

This clonotype was observed a handful of times. The chain combines TRBV12-3 or TRBV12-4 with TRBJ1-2; 8 bases line up with TRBD1. The V and J ends lost 6 bases and 2 bases, in that order; junction bases with no gene match: 11. The CDR3 spans 16 residues. The CDR3 here is CASRGDRTGLNYGYTF. DNA for the CDR3: TGTGCCAGCAGAGGGGATAGGACAGGGCTGAACTATGGCTACACCTTC.

This clonotype was counted a few times. The chain is built from TRBV7-2 and TRBJ1-6; maybe TRBD1 (6 bases). V gave up 5 bases and J gave up 7 bases, with 15 bases separating them. CDR1 and CDR2 from the germline V gene are SGHTA and FQGNSA. The length of the CDR3 is 15 residues. The CDR3 DNA follows: TGTGCCAGCAGCACAAGGGGGGAATTAAATTCACCCCTCCACTTT. It specifies CASSTRGELNSPLHF.

This clonotype showed up just a few times. This rearrangement joins TRBV5-1 to TRBJ1-4, with D perhaps matching TRBD1 (6 bases). Germline values: CDR1 SGHRS, CDR2 YFSETQ. The CDR3 covers 14 residues. Trimming removed 3 bases at V and 8 bases at J, with 14 bases between. CDR3 sequence (DNA): TGCGCCAGCAGCTCCCGGGGAGGGGGAGAAAAACTGTTTTTT. It yields the protein CASSSRGGGEKLFF.

This clonotype was found a few times. The gene calls are TRBV7-9 and TRBJ1-1, with TRBD1 as a possible D gene (5 bases). The CDR3 is 12 residues long. V lost 5 bases and J lost 8, with 12 bases in between. Germline V gene data show CDR1 as SEHNR and CDR2 as FQNEAQ (reference sequence). The CDR3: CASSRTGVEAFF. For the CDR3, the DNA is TGTGCCAGCAGCAGAACAGGAGTAGAAGCTTTCTTT.

This clonotype occurred a few times. The rearrangement joins TRBV7-2 to TRBJ1-3; D is uncertain. The ends were cut back, 0 bases at V and 0 bases at J, with 3 bases in the middle. Germline CDR1 and CDR2: SGHTA and FQGNSA. The CDR3 sequence is 14 residues long. CDR3 in amino acids: CASSLASSGNTIYF. In DNA, the CDR3 is TGTGCCAGCAGCTTAGCCAGCTCTGGAAACACCATATATTTT.

This rearrangement joins TRBV10-3 to TRBJ2-5; 7 bases are shared with TRBD1. V lost 0 bases to trimming and J lost 5 bases; unmatched junction nucleotides: 9. This CDR3 spans 16 amino acids. Germline CDR1 ENHRY, CDR2 SYGVKD. CDR3 in amino acids: CAISESTAGGWETQYF. In DNA form, the CDR3 reads TGTGCCATCAGTGAGTCGACGGCAGGGGGATGGGAGACCCAGTACTTC.

The rearrangement joins TRBV20-1 to TRBJ2-7; TRBD1 agrees at 7 bases. Trimming took 1 base from V and 0 from J; bases not matched to a gene: 3. CDR1 DFQATT and CDR2 SNEGSKA come from the germline V gene (reference sequence). The length of the CDR3 is 14 residues. CDR3 loop: CSARAGQSSYEQYF. Here the CDR3 DNA reads TGCAGTGCTAGAGCGGGACAGAGCTCCTACGAGCAGTACTTC.

The chain employs TRBV7-3 and TRBJ2-1; no firm D call. Germline CDR1 reads SGHTA; CDR2 reads FQGTGA. Trimming pared 6 bases from V and 9 bases from J, leaving 21 bases between. The CDR3 sequence is 15 residues long. In DNA, the CDR3 is TGTGCCAGCAGTCGTGAAAATGGGGTCTATAGTGAGCAGTTCTTC. It is translated as CASSRENGVYSEQFF.

V usage is TRBV5-1 and J usage is TRBJ1-1; D might be TRBD1 (5 bases). Germline V gene sequence: CDR1 SGHRS, CDR2 YFSETQ. The CDR3 is 13 amino acids. Trimming pared 9 bases from V and 4 bases from J, leaving 16 bases between. CDR3 protein: CAIRNDSGTEAFF. Here the CDR3 DNA reads TGCGCCATTAGAAACGACAGCGGCACTGAAGCTTTCTTT.

This clonotype was counted ten times or more. The chain has TRBV28 and TRBJ2-7, with D unclear. Germline values: CDR1 MDHEN, CDR2 SYDVKM. Trimming cost V 7 bases and J 7 bases, with 17 bases left between them. This CDR3 is built from 13 residues. CDR3 amino acids: CASNRPPLWEQYF. In DNA form, the CDR3 reads TGTGCCAGCAATCGCCCACCTCTCTGGGAGCAGTACTTC.

The chain joins TRBV20-1 to TRBJ2-5; no clear D gene. The germline gives CDR1 DFQATT, CDR2 SNEGSKA (reference sequence). The ends were cut back, 3 bases at V and 1 base at J, with 9 bases in the middle. The CDR3 totals 13 residues. CDR3 nucleotides: TGCAGTGCTAGCCACAGTCCCCAAGAGACCCAGTACTTC. Amino acid sequence: CSASHSPQETQYF.